Listed below are T cell receptor beta chains from one sample, sequenced in a study of CD8 T cells in Susac syndrome. TCRdb reprocessed the immunoSEQ multiplex PCR reads via MiXCR and lists one record per CDR3 protein. The sample yields some 260,000 distinct CDR3 sequences, approximately 92% seen once. Sequencing was performed on CD4+ T cells from PBMCs. The receptors originated from a human donor with multiple sclerosis. Each CDR3 is given with its conserved first and last residue. The order of the fields is J gene, D gene, V gene, clone size, CDR3 DNA, CDR3 protein. The D gene is left open where the match is weak. Only some rows state a clone size, as once, few, many or a class for expanded clones.

j_call: TRBJ2-7; d_call: TRBD1; v_call: TRBV7-2; clone_size: once; cdr3_nt: TGTGCCAGCAGCCCCCAGGGACAGGCCTACGAGCAGTACTTC; cdr3_aa: CASSPQGQAYEQYF
j_call: TRBJ2-1; d_call: NA; v_call: TRBV4-1; clone_size: NA; cdr3_nt: TGCGCCAGCAGCCAAGAGGTGGTTTTGAACAATGAGCAGTTCTTC; cdr3_aa: CASSQEVVLNNEQFF
j_call: TRBJ2-6; d_call: TRBD2; v_call: TRBV3-1; clone_size: NA; cdr3_nt: TGTGCCAGCAGCCAAGCCCTAGCGGTACCCTCTGGGGCCAACGTCCTGACTTTC; cdr3_aa: CASSQALAVPSGANVLTF
j_call: TRBJ2-3; d_call: NA; v_call: TRBV18; clone_size: NA; cdr3_nt: TGTGCCAGCTCACCCGACCCAGTTCTAGATACGCAGTATTTT; cdr3_aa: CASSPDPVLDTQYF
j_call: TRBJ2-7; d_call: TRBD2; v_call: TRBV6-2/TRBV6-3; clone_size: NA; cdr3_nt: TGTGCCAGCAGTTACACTCTCGGGGGGTACGAGCAGTACTTC; cdr3_aa: CASSYTLGGYEQYF
j_call: TRBJ2-7; d_call: TRBD1; v_call: TRBV5-1; clone_size: NA; cdr3_nt: TGCGCCAGCAGCTTGAGTTGGGACAGGGGCTACGAGCAGTACTTC; cdr3_aa: CASSLSWDRGYEQYF
j_call: TRBJ2-6; d_call: TRBD2; v_call: TRBV4-1; clone_size: NA; cdr3_nt: TGCGCCAGCAGCCATTTTATAGCGGGAGGCCCCTCTGGGGCCAACGTCCTGACTTTC; cdr3_aa: CASSHFIAGGPSGANVLTF
j_call: TRBJ2-3; d_call: NA; v_call: TRBV27; clone_size: NA; cdr3_nt: TGTGCCAGCAGTTTCCTATCTCCTGTGACAGATACGCAGTATTTT; cdr3_aa: CASSFLSPVTDTQYF
j_call: TRBJ1-1; d_call: NA; v_call: TRBV12-3/TRBV12-4; clone_size: NA; cdr3_nt: TGTGCCAGCAGTTCTCCCCCGGACATCCAGAACACTGAAGCTTTCTTT; cdr3_aa: CASSSPPDIQNTEAFF
j_call: TRBJ2-6; d_call: NA; v_call: TRBV3-1; clone_size: NA; cdr3_nt: TGTGCCAGCAGCTTAGATTTCTCTGGGGCCAACGTCCTGACTTTC; cdr3_aa: CASSLDFSGANVLTF
j_call: TRBJ1-4; d_call: NA; v_call: TRBV20-1; clone_size: NA; cdr3_nt: TGCAGTGCTCGGGGCGACAGATCTAATGAAAAACTGTTTTTT; cdr3_aa: CSARGDRSNEKLFF
j_call: TRBJ2-2; d_call: TRBD2; v_call: TRBV30; clone_size: NA; cdr3_nt: TGTGCCTGGAAGGGACTAGCGGGGGGCTTGGGCACCGGGGAGCTGTTTTTT; cdr3_aa: CAWKGLAGGLGTGELFF
j_call: TRBJ2-5; d_call: NA; v_call: TRBV5-4; clone_size: once; cdr3_nt: TGTGCCAGCAGGGGGGGACAGAACCAAGAGACCCAGTACTTC; cdr3_aa: CASRGGQNQETQYF
j_call: TRBJ2-1; d_call: NA; v_call: TRBV6-6; clone_size: once; cdr3_nt: TGTGCCAGCAGTTACTCGGGGGACCCGTACAATGAGCAGTTCTTC; cdr3_aa: CASSYSGDPYNEQFF
j_call: TRBJ2-5; d_call: TRBD2; v_call: TRBV29-1; clone_size: NA; cdr3_nt: TGCAGCGTTGGTTCCCAGCGGGGGCTGGGAGAGACCCAGTACTTC; cdr3_aa: CSVGSQRGLGETQYF
j_call: TRBJ2-7; d_call: NA; v_call: TRBV6-1; clone_size: NA; cdr3_nt: TGTGCCAGCAGTGAATGGCCAGGGAGCTCCTACGAGCAGTACTTC; cdr3_aa: CASSEWPGSSYEQYF
j_call: TRBJ2-5; d_call: NA; v_call: TRBV5-1; clone_size: few; cdr3_nt: TGCGCCAGCAGCGAAGACTCACTAGCCGGGTTGGGGGCCCAGTACTTC; cdr3_aa: CASSEDSLAGLGAQYF
j_call: TRBJ1-1; d_call: TRBD1; v_call: TRBV4-1; clone_size: NA; cdr3_nt: TGCGCCAGCAGCCAAGACCTCCCGGGACAGGGGGCGGTTTACGGCACTGAAGCTTTCTTT; cdr3_aa: CASSQDLPGQGAVYGTEAFF
j_call: TRBJ1-2; d_call: TRBD1; v_call: TRBV6-5; clone_size: NA; cdr3_nt: TGTGCCAGCGGCAAGGGCCAGGGGGGGGGCTACACCTTC; cdr3_aa: CASGKGQGGGYTF
j_call: TRBJ1-5; d_call: TRBD1; v_call: TRBV2; clone_size: NA; cdr3_nt: TGTGCCAGCAGTGGGCAGGGGGGCAGGAGCAATCAGCCCCAGCATTTT; cdr3_aa: CASSGQGGRSNQPQHF
j_call: TRBJ2-1; d_call: NA; v_call: TRBV9; clone_size: NA; cdr3_nt: TGTGCCAGCACCATGGACAGCTACAATGAGCAGTTCTTC; cdr3_aa: CASTMDSYNEQFF
j_call: TRBJ1-6; d_call: NA; v_call: TRBV18; clone_size: NA; cdr3_nt: TGTGCCAGCTCACCGTCGGGAACAGGGAATTCACCCCTCCACTTT; cdr3_aa: CASSPSGTGNSPLHF
j_call: TRBJ2-5; d_call: NA; v_call: TRBV19; clone_size: NA; cdr3_nt: TGTGCCAGTAGTATGTTTCAGGCCGTGGAGACCCAGTACTTC; cdr3_aa: CASSMFQAVETQYF
j_call: TRBJ1-5; d_call: NA; v_call: TRBV19; clone_size: NA; cdr3_nt: TGTGCCAGTAGTGTGCCACAGGGTGACAATCAGCCCCAGCATTTT; cdr3_aa: CASSVPQGDNQPQHF